This T cell receptor (beta chain) was documented in a study of shared clonotypes between healthy human individuals. Findings and caveats of the study: Compared with clonotypes that all four donors shared, non-shared clonotypes had lower generation probabilities. Compared with memory subsets, naive subsets generally had larger estimated richness.

Produced via immunoSEQ multiplex PCR; TCRdb's table is partial and in-frame only. The data contain about 2.4 million clones, approximately 93% of them singletons. CD45RA+ naive and CD45RA-negative memory subsets were separated from CD4+ cells. Note on this clone: Its antigen remains unidentified.

This TCR came from a man aged 18 to 30 in good health. Some clones in this sample may be carry-over from other donors' samples. Sequenced: naive CD4+ T cells from PBMCs. Subset: CD45RA+ positively selected.

The CDR3 sequence is CASSGTSGSRDEQYF. CDR3 sequence (DNA): TGTGCCAGCTCGGGGACTAGCGGGAGTAGGGACGAGCAGTACTTC. V gene TRBV18 combines with J gene TRBJ2-7; TRBD2 agrees at 14 bases. Looked up from germline, CDR1 is KGHSH and CDR2 is LQKENI. The CDR3 consists of 15 residues. V shed 6 bases, J shed 5 bases, and the junction held 6 bases outside the gene matches.